This TCR beta chain was documented in a study of blood T cell repertoires in COVID-19. Generated by immunoSEQ multiplex PCR, the TCRdb table keeps only in-frame clones and is missing some. The sample records about 49,000 clones, roughly 70% being singletons. Germline assignment: CDR1 SNHLY and CDR2 FYNNEI. Trimming cost V 5 bases and J 8 bases; bases outside gene matches: 4. The CDR3 has 14 residues. The sequence came from an older woman with acute or convalescent COVID-19. The chain combines TRBV2 with TRBJ1-6, with 9 bases identical to TRBD1. Specimen: peripheral blood. Written as DNA, the CDR3 is TGTGCCAGCAGTCCTACAGGGGGCGATTCACCCCTCCACTTT. Translating gives CASSPTGGDSPLHF.